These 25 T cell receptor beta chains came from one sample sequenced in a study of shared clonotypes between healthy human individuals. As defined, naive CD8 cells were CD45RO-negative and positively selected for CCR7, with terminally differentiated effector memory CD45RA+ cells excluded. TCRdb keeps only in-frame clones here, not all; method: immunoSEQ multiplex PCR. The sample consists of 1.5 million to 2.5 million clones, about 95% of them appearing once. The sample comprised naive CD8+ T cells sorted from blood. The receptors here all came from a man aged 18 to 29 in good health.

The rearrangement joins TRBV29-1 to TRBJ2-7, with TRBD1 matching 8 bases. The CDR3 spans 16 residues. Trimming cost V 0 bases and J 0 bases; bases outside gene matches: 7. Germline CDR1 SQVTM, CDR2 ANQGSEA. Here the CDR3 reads CSVEDSTGQDSYEQYF. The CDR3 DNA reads TGCAGCGTTGAAGATTCCACGGGACAGGACTCCTACGAGCAGTACTTC.

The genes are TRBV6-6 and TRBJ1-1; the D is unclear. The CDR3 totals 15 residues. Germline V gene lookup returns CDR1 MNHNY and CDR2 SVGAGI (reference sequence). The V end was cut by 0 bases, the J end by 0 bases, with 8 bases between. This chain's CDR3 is CASSYSEVLNTEAFF. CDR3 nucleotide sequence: TGTGCCAGCAGTTACTCGGAGGTTTTGAACACTGAAGCTTTCTTT.

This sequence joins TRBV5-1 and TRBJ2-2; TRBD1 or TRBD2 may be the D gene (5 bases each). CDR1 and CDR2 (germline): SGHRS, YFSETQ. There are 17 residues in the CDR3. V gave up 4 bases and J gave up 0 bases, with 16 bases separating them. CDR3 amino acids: CASSESGRRANTGELFF. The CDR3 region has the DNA TGCGCCAGCAGCGAATCGGGACGGCGCGCGAACACCGGGGAGCTGTTTTTT. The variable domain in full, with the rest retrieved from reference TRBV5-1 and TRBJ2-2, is KAGVTQTPRYLIKTRGQQVTLSCSPISGHRSVSWYQQTPGQGLQFLFEYFSETQRNKGNFPGRFSGRQFSNSRSEMNVSTLELGDSALYLCASSESGRRANTGELFFGEGSRLTVL.

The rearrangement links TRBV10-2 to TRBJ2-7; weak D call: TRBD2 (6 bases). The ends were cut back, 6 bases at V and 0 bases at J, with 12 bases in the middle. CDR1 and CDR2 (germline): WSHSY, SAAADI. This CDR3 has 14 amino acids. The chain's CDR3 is CASRSETSSYEQYF. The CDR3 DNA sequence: TGCGCCAGCAGATCCGAGACTAGCTCCTACGAGCAGTACTTC.

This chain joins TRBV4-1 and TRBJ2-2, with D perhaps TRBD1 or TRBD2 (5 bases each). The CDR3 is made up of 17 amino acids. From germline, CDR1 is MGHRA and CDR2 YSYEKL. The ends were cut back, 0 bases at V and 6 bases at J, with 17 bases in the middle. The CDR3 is CASSQEWGNYQSGELFF. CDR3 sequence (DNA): TGCGCCAGCAGCCAAGAGTGGGGGAATTATCAATCCGGGGAGCTGTTTTTT.

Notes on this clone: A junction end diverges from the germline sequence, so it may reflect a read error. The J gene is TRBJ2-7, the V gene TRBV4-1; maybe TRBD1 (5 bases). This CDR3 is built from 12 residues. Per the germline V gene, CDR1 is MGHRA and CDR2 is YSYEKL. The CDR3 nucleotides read TGCGCCAGCAGCCAAGAGGGGCTAGTAGAGTGCTTC. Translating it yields CASSQEGLVECF.

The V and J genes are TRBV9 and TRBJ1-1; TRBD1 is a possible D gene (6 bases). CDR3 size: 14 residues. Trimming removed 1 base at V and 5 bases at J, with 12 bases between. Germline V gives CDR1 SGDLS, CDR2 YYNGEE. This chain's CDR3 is CASSVSTGRTEAFF. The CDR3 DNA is TGTGCCAGCAGCGTATCAACAGGGAGGACTGAAGCTTTCTTT.

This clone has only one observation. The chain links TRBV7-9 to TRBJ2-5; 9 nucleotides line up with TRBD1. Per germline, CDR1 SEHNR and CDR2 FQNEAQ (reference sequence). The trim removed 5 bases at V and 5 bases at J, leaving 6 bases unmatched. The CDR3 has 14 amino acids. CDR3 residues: CASSIVGTGETQYF. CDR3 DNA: TGTGCCAGCAGCATCGTGGGGACAGGGGAGACCCAGTACTTC.

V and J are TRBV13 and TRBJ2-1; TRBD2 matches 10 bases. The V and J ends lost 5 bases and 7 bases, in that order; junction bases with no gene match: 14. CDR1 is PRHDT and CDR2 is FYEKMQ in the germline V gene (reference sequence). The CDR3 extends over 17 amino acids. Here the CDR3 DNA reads TGTGCCAGCAGCGCCGGGGTAGCGGGAGGTTTAGGAAATGAGCAGTTCTTC. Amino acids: CASSAGVAGGLGNEQFF.

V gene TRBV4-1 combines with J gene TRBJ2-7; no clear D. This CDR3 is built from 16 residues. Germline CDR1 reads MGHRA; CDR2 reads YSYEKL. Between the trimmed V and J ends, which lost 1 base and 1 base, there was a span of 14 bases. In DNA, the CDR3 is TGCGCCAGCAGCCAAGTAGATTCTCCAGGTTCCTACGAGCAGTACTTC. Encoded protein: CASSQVDSPGSYEQYF.

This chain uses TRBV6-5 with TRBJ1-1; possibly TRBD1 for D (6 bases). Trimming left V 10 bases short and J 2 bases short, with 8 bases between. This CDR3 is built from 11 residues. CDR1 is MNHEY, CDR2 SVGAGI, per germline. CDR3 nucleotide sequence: TGTGCCACGGGGGGCAACACTGAAGCTTTCTTT. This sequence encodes CATGGNTEAFF.

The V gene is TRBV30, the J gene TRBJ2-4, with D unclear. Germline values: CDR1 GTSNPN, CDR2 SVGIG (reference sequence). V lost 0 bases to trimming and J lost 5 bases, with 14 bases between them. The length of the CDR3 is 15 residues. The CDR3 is CAWSVLFRIENIQYF. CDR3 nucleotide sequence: TGTGCCTGGAGTGTACTCTTTAGGATAGAAAACATTCAGTACTTC.

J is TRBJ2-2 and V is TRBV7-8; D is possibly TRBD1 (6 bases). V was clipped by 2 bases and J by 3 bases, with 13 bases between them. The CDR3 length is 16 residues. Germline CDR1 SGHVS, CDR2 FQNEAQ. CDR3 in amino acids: CASSLYQGTHTGELFF. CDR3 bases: TGTGCCAGCAGCTTATACCAGGGGACACACACCGGGGAGCTGTTTTTT. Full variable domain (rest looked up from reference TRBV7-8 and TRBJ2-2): GAGVSQSPRYKVAKRGQDVALRCDPISGHVSLFWYQQALGQGPEFLTYFQNEAQLDKSGLPSDRFFAERPEGSVSTLKIQRTQQEDSAVYLCASSLYQGTHTGELFFGEGSRLTVL.

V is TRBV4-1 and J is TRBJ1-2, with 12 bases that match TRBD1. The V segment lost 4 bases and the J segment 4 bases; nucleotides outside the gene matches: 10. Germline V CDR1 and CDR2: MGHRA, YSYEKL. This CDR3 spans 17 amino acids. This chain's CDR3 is CASSLSPGTGGSYGYTF. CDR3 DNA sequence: TGCGCCAGCAGCCTCAGTCCCGGGACAGGGGGCTCCTATGGCTACACCTTC.

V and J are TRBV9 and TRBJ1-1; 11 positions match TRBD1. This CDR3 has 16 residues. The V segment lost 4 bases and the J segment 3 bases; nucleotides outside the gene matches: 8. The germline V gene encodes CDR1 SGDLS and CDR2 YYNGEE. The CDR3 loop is CASSPRDRGKDTEAFF. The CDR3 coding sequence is TGTGCCAGCAGCCCGAGGGACAGGGGGAAGGACACTGAAGCTTTCTTT.

The CDR3 nucleotides read TGTGCCAGCAGCCCCGCGACTAGCGGGAGTCCTTACGAGTTCTTC. Residues: CASSPATSGSPYEFF. The rearrangement joins TRBV27 to TRBJ2-1, with 12 bases aligning to TRBD2. The CDR3 has 15 residues. Germline CDR1 and CDR2: MNHEY and SMNVEV (reference sequence). J gave up 14 bases and V 6 bases, and 14 bases lay outside the gene matches.

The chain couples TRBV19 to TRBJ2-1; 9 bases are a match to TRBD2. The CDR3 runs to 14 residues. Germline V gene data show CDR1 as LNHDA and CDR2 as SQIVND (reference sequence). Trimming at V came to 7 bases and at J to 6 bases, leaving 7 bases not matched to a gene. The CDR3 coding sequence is TGTGCCAGTACAAGGATAGCGGGAGCCAATGAGCAGTTCTTC. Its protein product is CASTRIAGANEQFF.

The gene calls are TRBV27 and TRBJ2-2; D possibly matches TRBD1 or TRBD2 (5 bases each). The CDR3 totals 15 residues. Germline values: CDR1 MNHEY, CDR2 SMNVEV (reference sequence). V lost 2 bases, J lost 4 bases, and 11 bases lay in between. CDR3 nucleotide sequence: TGTGCCAGCAGTTTAATAGGGGCGGGCACCGGGGAGCTGTTTTTT. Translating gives CASSLIGAGTGELFF.

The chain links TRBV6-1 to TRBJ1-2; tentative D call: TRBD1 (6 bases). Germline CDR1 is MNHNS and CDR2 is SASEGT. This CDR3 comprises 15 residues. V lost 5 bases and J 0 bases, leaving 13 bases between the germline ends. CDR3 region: CASSFTGNSNYGYTF. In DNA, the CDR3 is TGTGCCAGCAGTTTCACAGGGAATTCTAACTATGGCTACACCTTC.

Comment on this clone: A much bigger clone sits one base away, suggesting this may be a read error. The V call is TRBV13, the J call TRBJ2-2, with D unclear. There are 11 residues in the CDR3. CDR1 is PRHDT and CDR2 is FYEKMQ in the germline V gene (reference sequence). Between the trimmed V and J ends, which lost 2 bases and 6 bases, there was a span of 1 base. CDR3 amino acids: CASSLPGELFF. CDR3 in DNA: TGTGCCAGCAGCTTACCCGGGGAGCTGTTTTTT.

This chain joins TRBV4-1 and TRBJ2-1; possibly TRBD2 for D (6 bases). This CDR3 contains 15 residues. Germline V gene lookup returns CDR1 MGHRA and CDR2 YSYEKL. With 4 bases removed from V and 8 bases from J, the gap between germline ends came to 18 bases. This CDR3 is CASSLTPGGGDEQFF. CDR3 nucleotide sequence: TGCGCCAGCAGCCTCACCCCGGGCGGCGGGGATGAGCAGTTCTTC.

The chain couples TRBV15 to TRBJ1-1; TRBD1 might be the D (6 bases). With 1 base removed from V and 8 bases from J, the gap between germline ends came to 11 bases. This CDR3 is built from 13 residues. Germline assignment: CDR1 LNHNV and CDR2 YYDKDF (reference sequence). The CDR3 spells CATSRGRTDEAFF. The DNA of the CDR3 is TGTGCCACCAGCAGAGGGCGGACAGACGAAGCTTTCTTT.

The CDR3 is CASTPGTGRDQPQHF. As DNA, the CDR3 is TGTGCCAGCACCCCCGGGACAGGGAGGGATCAGCCCCAGCATTTT. The J gene is TRBJ1-5, the V gene TRBV6-1; 9 nucleotides line up with TRBD1. The ends lost 7 bases at V and 5 bases at J; junction bases unmatched: 9. CDR3 size: 15 residues. From germline, CDR1 is MNHNS and CDR2 SASEGT.

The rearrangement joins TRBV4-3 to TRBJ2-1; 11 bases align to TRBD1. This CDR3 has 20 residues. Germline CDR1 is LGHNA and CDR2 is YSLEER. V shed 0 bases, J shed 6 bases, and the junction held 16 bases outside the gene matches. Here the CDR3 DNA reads TGCGCCAGCAGCCAAGATTGGCTGGACAGGGGGCCCGTATTACGCAATGAGCAGTTCTTC. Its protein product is CASSQDWLDRGPVLRNEQFF.

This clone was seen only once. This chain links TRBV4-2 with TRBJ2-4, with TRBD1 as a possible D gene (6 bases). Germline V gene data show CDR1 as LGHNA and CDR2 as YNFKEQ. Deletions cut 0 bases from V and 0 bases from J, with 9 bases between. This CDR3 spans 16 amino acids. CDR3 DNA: TGTGCCAGCAGCCAAGAACCAGGGGAAGCCAAAAACATTCAGTACTTC. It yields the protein CASSQEPGEAKNIQYF.